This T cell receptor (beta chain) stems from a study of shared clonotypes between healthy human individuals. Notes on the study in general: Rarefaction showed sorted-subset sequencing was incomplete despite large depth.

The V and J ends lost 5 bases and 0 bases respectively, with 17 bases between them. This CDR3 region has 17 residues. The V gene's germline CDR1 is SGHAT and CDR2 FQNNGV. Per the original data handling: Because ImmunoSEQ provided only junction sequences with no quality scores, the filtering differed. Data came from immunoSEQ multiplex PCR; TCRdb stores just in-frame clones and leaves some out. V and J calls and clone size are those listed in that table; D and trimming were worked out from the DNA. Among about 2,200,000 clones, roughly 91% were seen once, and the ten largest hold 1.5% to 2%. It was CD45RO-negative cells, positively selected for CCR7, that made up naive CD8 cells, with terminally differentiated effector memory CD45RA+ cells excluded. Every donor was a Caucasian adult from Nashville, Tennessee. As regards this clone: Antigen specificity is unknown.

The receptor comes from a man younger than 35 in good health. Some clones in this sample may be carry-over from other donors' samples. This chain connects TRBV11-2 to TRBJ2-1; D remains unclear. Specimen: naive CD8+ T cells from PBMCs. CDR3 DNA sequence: TGTGCCAGCAGCACCCGGACGGCCAAGGCCTCCTACAATGAGCAGTTCTTC. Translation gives CASSTRTAKASYNEQFF. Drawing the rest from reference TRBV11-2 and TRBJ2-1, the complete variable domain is EAGVAQSPRYKIIEKRQSVAFWCNPISGHATLYWYQQILGQGPKLLIQFQNNGVVDDSQLPKDRFSAERLKGVDSTLKIQPAKLEDSAVYLCASSTRTAKASYNEQFFGPGTRLTVL.